This passage covers 28 T cell receptor beta chains from one sample sequenced in a study of shared clonotypes between healthy human individuals. Here immunoSEQ multiplex PCR was the method, and the copy in TCRdb shows in-frame clones only, minus some. In the table there are 450,000 or so clones, about 74% of which are singletons. Sequenced input: PBMCs. These receptors originate from a woman in her thirties or forties in good health. Some clones in this sample may be carry-over from other donors' samples.

The genes are TRBV15 and TRBJ2-3, with 7 positions matching TRBD2. The CDR3 consists of 16 residues. Germline V gene data show CDR1 as LNHNV and CDR2 as YYDKDF (reference sequence). V dropped 1 base and J dropped 4; count of bases not matched to a gene: 8. CDR3 sequence (DNA): TGTGCCACCAGCAGAGTGGGGGGGATTAGGGCAGATACGCAGTATTTT. It yields the protein CATSRVGGIRADTQYF. The variable domain in full, with the rest retrieved from reference TRBV15 and TRBJ2-3, is DAMVIQNPRYQVTQFGKPVTLSCSQTLNHNVMYWYQQKSSQAPKLLFHYYDKDFNNEADTPDNFQSRRPNTSFCFLDIRSPGLGDTAMYLCATSRVGGIRADTQYFGPGTRLTVL.

The chain links TRBV5-4 to TRBJ2-7; 7 bases match TRBD1. J was trimmed by 3 bases and V by 4 bases; bases with no gene match: 7. CDR1 SGHNT and CDR2 YYREEE come from the germline V gene (reference sequence). The CDR3 runs 14 residues. CDR3 protein: CASSSRQGNYEQYF. In DNA form, the CDR3 reads TGTGCCAGCAGCAGTCGACAGGGAAACTACGAGCAGTACTTC.

This clone was observed many times. The genes are TRBV9 and TRBJ2-5; 7 nucleotides align to TRBD1. The end of the DNA aligns better with TRBJ2-7, so the J call may be wrong. Germline V gives CDR1 SGDLS, CDR2 YYNGEE. This CDR3 region has 15 residues. Here the CDR3 reads CASSAAGGSSNEQYF. CDR3 in DNA: TGTGCCAGCAGCGCCGCAGGGGGTTCTTCGAACGAGCAGTACTTC.

This clone was seen a single time. The gene calls are TRBV7-2 and TRBJ1-5, with TRBD1 matching 8 bases. The germline gives CDR1 SGHTA, CDR2 FQGNSA. J lost 6 bases, V lost 2 bases, and 9 bases had no gene match. The length of the CDR3 is 16 residues. CDR3 sequence: CASSLMRQGKGQPQHF. The DNA of the CDR3 is TGTGCCAGCAGCTTAATGAGACAGGGGAAGGGTCAGCCCCAGCATTTT.

The V call is TRBV28, the J call TRBJ1-2; D perhaps matches TRBD1 (5 bases). The CDR3 is made up of 15 amino acids. The germline V gene has CDR1 MDHEN and CDR2 SYDVKM. The V and J ends lost 10 bases and 0 bases respectively, with 18 bases between them. As DNA, the CDR3 is TGTGCCACCCCCAAAAGGGCAGGGACTAACTATGGCTACACCTTC. This encodes CATPKRAGTNYGYTF.

A note on this clone: Other DNA sequences in this sample translate to the same CDR3. The chain has TRBV7-2 and TRBJ2-7, with TRBD2 as a possible D gene (5 bases). Germline V CDR1 and CDR2: SGHTA, FQGNSA. CDR3 length: 15 residues. The V end was cut by 0 bases, the J end by 1 base, with 10 bases between. Here the CDR3 DNA reads TGTGCCAGCAGCTTAGCAGGCACGGGGTCCTACGAGCAGTACTTC. Translation gives CASSLAGTGSYEQYF.

The V call is TRBV13, the J call TRBJ1-2; D is unresolved. The germline gives CDR1 PRHDT, CDR2 FYEKMQ (reference sequence). V lost 3 bases to trimming and J lost 8 bases, with 7 bases between them. This CDR3 is 11 amino acids long. CDR3 amino acids: CASSFSGGYTF. The CDR3 nucleotides read TGTGCCAGCAGCTTCTCCGGAGGCTACACCTTC.

CDR3 sequence reads: CTSSHARLAGGGETQYF. CDR3 in DNA: TGCACCAGCAGCCATGCCCGACTAGCCGGAGGGGGGGAGACCCAGTACTTC. The chain links TRBV1 to TRBJ2-5; the DNA was not used to check the table's D call, TRBD2. TRBV1 is shown as a pseudogene. The CDR3 is 17 amino acids.

The chain combines TRBV4-1 with TRBJ2-1, with 12 bases fitting TRBD1. Germline CDR1 is MGHRA and CDR2 is YSYEKL. The CDR3 consists of 15 residues. Trimming took 5 bases from V and 4 from J; bases not matched to a gene: 3. The DNA of the CDR3 is TGCGCCAGCAGCACGGGACAGGGGGCTTACAATGAGCAGTTCTTC. Its protein product is CASSTGQGAYNEQFF.

The V and J genes are TRBV9 and TRBJ1-1, with 8 nucleotides matching TRBD1. The CDR3 has 16 residues. V shed 0 bases and J 1 base; nucleotides not matched to a gene: 5. Germline V gene sequence: CDR1 SGDLS, CDR2 YYNGEE. The CDR3 protein is CASSVGTGGRNTEAFF. CDR3 sequence (DNA): TGTGCCAGCAGCGTAGGTACAGGGGGTCGGAACACTGAAGCTTTCTTT.

This chain links TRBV29-1 with TRBJ2-1; D uncertain. Germline CDR1 SQVTM, CDR2 ANQGSEA. With 3 bases removed from V and 6 bases from J, the gap between germline ends came to 9 bases. This CDR3 has 12 residues. The chain's CDR3 is CSVEAWGNEQFF. Here the CDR3 DNA reads TGCAGCGTTGAGGCTTGGGGCAATGAGCAGTTCTTC.

The J gene is TRBJ2-1, the V gene TRBV27; maybe TRBD2 (5 bases). V was shortened by 2 bases and J by 0 bases, with 8 bases between the two germline ends. CDR3 size: 15 residues. The germline V gene has CDR1 MNHEY and CDR2 SMNVEV (reference sequence). The DNA of the CDR3 is TGTGCCAGCAGTTTAGGGAGTAGCTCCTACAATGAGCAGTTCTTC. It is translated as CASSLGSSSYNEQFF.

The genes are TRBV27 and TRBJ2-7, with no clear D. This CDR3 comprises 16 residues. Trimming shortened V by 3 bases and J by 0 bases, and 15 bases separated the two germline ends. In germline, CDR1 is MNHEY, CDR2 SMNVEV (reference sequence). The CDR3 DNA is TGTGCCAGCAGTTTTTTTAGGGCTGGCCGCTCCTACGAGCAGTACTTC. Amino acids: CASSFFRAGRSYEQYF.

The CDR3 coding sequence is TGCGCCAGCAGCGTGGACAGGTTTAATGAAAAACTGTTTTTT. It specifies CASSVDRFNEKLFF. The chain recombines TRBV5-1 with TRBJ1-4; 7 bases match TRBD1. The CDR3 has 14 amino acids. With 4 bases clipped from V and 4 bases from J, the junction kept 4 bases outside the gene matches. Germline CDR1 SGHRS, CDR2 YFSETQ.

V and J are TRBV28 and TRBJ1-2; 7 positions match TRBD1. The CDR3 sequence is 13 residues long. CDR1 MDHEN and CDR2 SYDVKM come from the germline V gene. Unmatched junction bases numbered 9, after V lost 6 bases and J lost 8 bases. DNA of the CDR3: TGTGCCAGCAGCCCGAACAGGGGAGGCGGCTACACCTTC. Translated: CASSPNRGGGYTF.

The chain joins TRBV5-4 to TRBJ2-3; 7 bases align to TRBD2. After removal of 4 bases from V and 4 bases from J, the junction contained 6 bases not matched to a gene. Germline CDR1 is SGHNT and CDR2 is YYREEE (reference sequence). There are 14 residues in the CDR3. In nucleotides, the CDR3 is TGTGCCAGCAGCCAAGGGCGGGAGCCAGATACGCAGTATTTT. Encoded protein: CASSQGREPDTQYF.

The J gene is TRBJ2-7, the V gene TRBV28; D not certain. The germline V and J ends were trimmed by 3 bases and 5 bases, with 11 bases remaining between them. The CDR3 runs 13 residues. Germline CDR1 is MDHEN and CDR2 is SYDVKM. As DNA, the CDR3 is TGTGCCAGCAGTTTTAGGCCCAGCCACGAGCAGTACTTC. Residues: CASSFRPSHEQYF. The variable domain in full, with the rest retrieved from reference TRBV28 and TRBJ2-7, is DVKVTQSSRYLVKRTGEKVFLECVQDMDHENMFWYRQDPGLGLRLIYFSYDVKMKEKGDIPEGYSVSREKKERFSLILESASTNQTSMYLCASSFRPSHEQYFGPGTRLTVT.

The rearrangement joins TRBV18 to TRBJ2-1, with TRBD1 identical over 9 bases. The CDR3 runs to 15 residues. The V gene's germline CDR1 is KGHSH and CDR2 LQKENI. V lost 3 bases to trimming and J lost 2 bases; unmatched junction nucleotides: 2. The CDR3 DNA reads as TGTGCCAGCTCACCCCGGGACAGGGCCTACAATGAGCAGTTCTTC. Its protein is CASSPRDRAYNEQFF.

V usage is TRBV5-6 and J usage is TRBJ1-2; D not resolved. This CDR3 comprises 13 residues. Germline assignment: CDR1 SGHDT and CDR2 YYEEEE. V lost 1 base and J 3 bases, leaving 7 bases between the germline ends. CDR3 sequence reads: CASSLLSDYGYTF. CDR3 nucleotide sequence: TGTGCCAGCAGCTTGCTATCCGACTATGGCTACACCTTC.

The rearrangement joins TRBV7-9 to TRBJ2-2; D not certain. The germline gives CDR1 SEHNR, CDR2 FQNEAQ (reference sequence). The CDR3 spans 11 residues. The ends were cut back, 8 bases at V and 7 bases at J, with 8 bases in the middle. CDR3 in amino acids: CASGNGGELFF. CDR3 sequence (DNA): TGTGCCAGCGGGAACGGCGGGGAGCTGTTTTTT.

The chain combines TRBV4-1 with TRBJ2-5, with 7 bases aligning to TRBD2. Germline CDR1 reads MGHRA; CDR2 reads YSYEKL. The CDR3 loop spans 16 amino acids. Trimming removed 4 bases from V and 5 bases from J; junction bases left unmatched: 13. The CDR3 protein is CASSPREKLAYETQYF. The CDR3 DNA is TGCGCCAGCAGCCCGCGGGAAAAACTAGCGTACGAGACCCAGTACTTC.

On this clone: Only one base separates this from a far larger clonotype, so it likely reflects a read error. The chain links TRBV6-1 to TRBJ1-5; tentative D call: TRBD1 (6 bases). Germline CDR1 and CDR2: MNHNS and SASEGT. The CDR3 is made up of 13 amino acids. This CDR3 is CACSLGQNQPQHF. DNA for the CDR3: TGTGCCTGCAGTCTCGGACAGAATCAGCCCCAGCATTTT.

This chain links TRBV4-2 with TRBJ2-3; the match to TRBD2 covers 8 bases. Germline CDR1 is LGHNA and CDR2 is YNFKEQ. There are 17 residues in the CDR3. V trimming: 3 bases; J trimming: 1 base; junction bases outside the gene matches: 9. For the CDR3, the DNA is TGTGCCAGCAGCCACCTAGAGCGGGAGTTGGGCACAGATACGCAGTATTTT. Residues: CASSHLERELGTDTQYF.

This chain joins TRBV7-2 and TRBJ1-1, with TRBD1 as a possible D gene (6 bases). CDR1 and CDR2 from the germline V gene are SGHTA and FQGNSA. Trimming stripped 3 bases from V and 1 base from J, with 9 bases between. The length of the CDR3 is 14 residues. CDR3 nucleotide sequence: TGTGCCAGCAGCTTTCAGGGGTCGAACACTGAAGCTTTCTTT. Amino acid sequence: CASSFQGSNTEAFF.

DNA of the CDR3: TGTGCCTGGAGTGAGAGGACACGCAGCTCTGGGGCCAACGTCCTGACTTTC. This codes for CAWSERTRSSGANVLTF. This chain connects TRBV30 to TRBJ2-6; tentative D call: TRBD1 (5 bases). In germline, CDR1 is GTSNPN, CDR2 SVGIG (reference sequence). The V gene lost 1 base and the J gene lost 0 bases, with 13 bases spanning the gap. The CDR3 is made up of 17 amino acids. The full variable domain, its missing parts supplied by reference TRBV30 and TRBJ2-6, is SQTIHQWPATLVQPVGSPLSLECTVEGTSNPNLYWYRQAAGRGLQLLFYSVGIGQISSEVPQNLSASRPQDRQFILSSKKLLLSDSGFYLCAWSERTRSSGANVLTFGAGSRLTVL.

A single count supports this clone. At one end, the junction sequence differs from germline, possibly due to a read error. Other DNA sequences in the sample encode the same CDR3. The CDR3 nucleotides are TGCGCCAGCAGCCCCCCCGGACAGCTCCCTATGGAGCAGTACTTC. Translation: CASSPPGQLPMEQYF. J is TRBJ2-7 and V is TRBV7-9; D might be TRBD1 (6 bases). CDR1 and CDR2 from the germline V gene are SEHNR and FQNEAQ (reference sequence). This CDR3 contains 15 residues. The entire variable domain, with the rest obtained from reference TRBV7-9 and TRBJ2-7, is as follows: DTGVSQNPRHKITKRGQNVTFRCDPISEHNRLYWYRQTLGQGPEFLTYFQNEAQLEKSRLLSDRFSAERPKGSFSTLEIQRTEQGDSAMYLCASSPPGQLPMEQYFGPGTRLTVT.

This chain uses TRBV5-1 with TRBJ1-1; D is perhaps TRBD1 (5 bases). The CDR3 is 15 residues long. Germline CDR1 is SGHRS and CDR2 is YFSETQ. V lost 2 bases and J 5 bases, leaving 16 bases between the germline ends. The CDR3 sequence is CASSFNRPLETEAFF. The CDR3 bases are TGCGCCAGCAGCTTTAACAGGCCTCTGGAGACTGAAGCTTTCTTT.

The V gene is TRBV2, the J gene TRBJ2-2; TRBD1 is a possible D gene (6 bases). V was trimmed by 7 bases and J by 3 bases, leaving 6 bases between them. Germline V gene data show CDR1 as SNHLY and CDR2 as FYNNEI. The CDR3 totals 12 residues. Here the CDR3 reads CASNRDTGELFF. The CDR3 DNA is TGTGCCAGCAACAGGGACACCGGGGAGCTGTTTTTT.